The rows below give T cell receptor beta chains drawn from one sample of a study of technical replicates of blood from several donors. Repertoires were generated with immunoSEQ multiplex PCR, while TCRdb's copy carries only in-frame clones and drops some. The profile covers roughly 70,000 clones, with 95% to 97% appearing a single time and roughly 0.25% taken by the ten largest. The material sequenced was T cells isolated from PBMCs. These receptors all come from a human donor in good health. The CDR3 runs from the conserved cysteine through the conserved F or W. A D gene is named only where the DNA matches it firmly. Only part of the rows carry a size: once, few, many, or a class if the clone is expanded.

J,size,D,V,length,DNA,CDR3
TRBJ1-5,.,.,TRBV29-1,14,TGCAGCGTTGCGGAGGGGTTTAGTGGTCAGCCCCAGCATTTT,CSVAEGFSGQPQHF
TRBJ2-6,.,TRBD1,TRBV7-2,16,TGTGCCAGCAGAGACAGGGGTGAGGCTGGGGCCAACGTCCTGACTTTC,CASRDRGEAGANVLTF
TRBJ1-5,.,TRBD1,TRBV28,12,TGTGCCAGCAGGGACAGGGGTCAGCCCCAGCATTTT,CASRDRGQPQHF
TRBJ2-3,.,.,TRBV7-2,16,TGTGCCAGCACCCCCGAGGGACTGACTAGCACAGATACGCAGTATTTT,CASTPEGLTSTDTQYF
TRBJ2-1,.,.,TRBV9,15,TGTGCCAGCAGCGGCGCGGGCCTCTCCTACAATGAGCAGTTCTTC,CASSGAGLSYNEQFF
TRBJ2-7,.,TRBD2,TRBV7-3,14,TGTGCCAGCAGCTTATCTAGCGGTTCCCAAGGATTGTACTTC,CASSLSSGSQGLYF
TRBJ1-5,.,.,TRBV30,12,TGTGCCTGGAGCTATAACAATCAGCCCCAGCATTTT,CAWSYNNQPQHF
TRBJ2-2,.,TRBD2,TRBV9,16,TGTGCCAGCAGCGCTCGGGGGGGAAGAAGCACCGGGGAGCTGTTTTTT,CASSARGGRSTGELFF
TRBJ2-7,.,TRBD2,TRBV6-6,16,TGTGCCAGCAGTTACTCGGGACTAGCGGGAAAAGACGAGCAGTACTTC,CASSYSGLAGKDEQYF
TRBJ1-2,.,.,TRBV6-1,14,TGTGCCAGCAGTTGGGAATCGGGAGACTATGGCTACACCTTC,CASSWESGDYGYTF
TRBJ2-2,.,.,TRBV6-5,15,TGTGCCAGCAGTTACCTTGGGGGCAACACCGGGGAGCTGTTTTTT,CASSYLGGNTGELFF
TRBJ2-1,.,.,TRBV19,14,TGTGCCAGTAGTATAGACAGCTCCTACAATGAGCAGTTCTTC,CASSIDSSYNEQFF
TRBJ2-7,.,TRBD2,TRBV29-1,13,TGCAGCGTGCTAGCGGGAGGAACGTACGAGCAGTACTTC,CSVLAGGTYEQYF
TRBJ1-1,.,TRBD1,TRBV18,14,TGTGCCAGCTCACCGATAGAGGGGGCCACTGAAGCTTTCTTT,CASSPIEGATEAFF
TRBJ1-2,.,.,TRBV28,13,TGTGCCAGCAGCCTCCCGGGGGGAGGTGGCTACACCTTC,CASSLPGGGGYTF
TRBJ1-5,.,.,TRBV6-1,12,TGTGCCAGCCGGGTTCTTGGTCAGCCCCAGCATTTT,CASRVLGQPQHF
TRBJ1-2,once,TRBD1,TRBV29-1,16,TGCAGCGTCTCCGGGACAGGGAGTTCGACTAACTATGGCTACACCTTC,CSVSGTGSSTNYGYTF
TRBJ1-5,.,TRBD1,TRBV27,16,TGTGCCAGCAGTCGAGGGGGCCCTTATAGCAATCAGCCCCAGCATTTT,CASSRGGPYSNQPQHF
TRBJ2-2,.,.,TRBV11-2,12,TGTGCCAGCAGCCAGTGGACCGGGGAGCTGTTTTTT,CASSQWTGELFF
TRBJ2-6,.,.,TRBV6-5,14,TGTGCCAGCACCCCCACTCCTGGGGCCAACGTCCTGACTTTC,CASTPTPGANVLTF
TRBJ2-2,.,.,TRBV6-1,14,TGTGCCAGCAGTGAAGGGACAGACACCGGGGAGCTGTTTTTT,CASSEGTDTGELFF
TRBJ2-3,.,TRBD2,TRBV19,17,TGTGCCAGTAGTACCCCAGGACTAGCGGGAGGGGGAGATACGCAGTATTTT,CASSTPGLAGGGDTQYF
TRBJ1-4,.,.,TRBV21-1,15,TGTGCCAGCAGCAAAAAGCGGTCAATAGGTGAAAAACTGTTTTTT,CASSKKRSIGEKLFF
TRBJ2-5,.,.,TRBV4-2,15,TGTGCCAGCAGCCAAGTTTTTCCAGGGGACGAGACCCAGTACTTC,CASSQVFPGDETQYF
TRBJ1-2,.,.,TRBV7-9,14,TGTGCCAGCAGCTCCCGGGAGACGAACTATGGCTACACCTTC,CASSSRETNYGYTF
TRBJ1-5,.,.,TRBV6-5,13,TGTGCCAGCAGTTTCCGACTGGATCAGCCCCAGCATTTT,CASSFRLDQPQHF
TRBJ1-4,.,.,TRBV9,15,TGTGCCAGCAGCGTAGCTCAGGGGTCTAATGAAAAACTGTTTTTT,CASSVAQGSNEKLFF
TRBJ2-1,.,.,TRBV7-9,13,TGTGCCACCCTGACAGGCTCTAACAATGAGCAGTTCTTC,CATLTGSNNEQFF
TRBJ1-5,.,.,TRBV28,16,TGTGCCAGCAGTTTAGGACTGATACATAGCAATCAGCCCCAGCATTTT,CASSLGLIHSNQPQHF
TRBJ2-7,.,TRBD2,TRBV10-3,13,TGTGCCATCAGGGGACTAGCGGGAGACGAGCAGTACTTC,CAIRGLAGDEQYF
TRBJ1-2,.,.,TRBV11-2,11,TGTGCCAGCAGTCAGGGCCGGGGCTACACCTTC,CASSQGRGYTF
TRBJ2-3,.,.,TRBV19,15,TGTGCCAGTAGTATAGCGTCCAGGGTTCCAGATACGCAGTATTTT,CASSIASRVPDTQYF
TRBJ2-7,once,.,TRBV7-9,12,TGTGCCAGCAGCTCCAGGGATGGCGAGCAGTACTTC,CASSSRDGEQYF
TRBJ1-3,.,.,TRBV6-1,16,TGTGCCAGCAGTGAATATGGGGGCGGGTATGGAAACACCATATATTTT,CASSEYGGGYGNTIYF
TRBJ1-2,.,.,TRBV27,17,TGTGCCAGCAGTTTATGGCCCCGGACAGAAACTAGCTATGGCTACACCTTC,CASSLWPRTETSYGYTF
TRBJ2-7,.,.,TRBV19,15,TGTGCCAGTAGTATAGGAGGTTCGGGTCTCTACGAGCAGTACTTC,CASSIGGSGLYEQYF
TRBJ2-7,.,.,TRBV11-3,14,TGTGCCAGCGGCAGGGTTTCGACCGGTGGCGAGCAGTACTTC,CASGRVSTGGEQYF
TRBJ1-6,.,.,TRBV5-4,15,TGTGCCAGCAGCTTGGGCGGGGAGAGACATTCACCCCTCCACTTT,CASSLGGERHSPLHF
TRBJ2-7,.,TRBD1,TRBV4-1,14,TGCGCCAGCAGCCAAGAGACAGGGAACTACGAGCAGTACTTC,CASSQETGNYEQYF
TRBJ2-5,.,.,TRBV18,14,TGTGCCAGCTCACCTTTAGAGGGAGGAGAGACCCAGTACTTC,CASSPLEGGETQYF
TRBJ2-1,.,TRBD2,TRBV2,14,TGTGCCAGCAAGGGGCTAGCGGGACTCAATGAGCAGTTCTTC,CASKGLAGLNEQFF
TRBJ2-7,.,TRBD1,TRBV7-6,15,TGTGCCAGCAGCTTAGCCACAGGGGGCGAAAACGAGCAGTACTTC,CASSLATGGENEQYF
TRBJ2-5,.,.,TRBV10-2,14,TGCGCCAGCAGCATCATAACATCTCAAGAGACCCAGTACTTC,CASSIITSQETQYF
TRBJ2-7,.,.,TRBV15,12,TGTGCCACCAGCAGAGTAGCCTACGAGCAGTACTTC,CATSRVAYEQYF
TRBJ1-1,.,.,TRBV30,13,TGTGCCTGGATTTTGGGCGAAGGCACTGAAGCTTTCTTT,CAWILGEGTEAFF
TRBJ2-1,.,.,TRBV15,12,TGTGCCACCAGCATCAGATCTAATGAGCAGTTCTTC,CATSIRSNEQFF
TRBJ1-5,once,.,TRBV6-1,15,TGTGCCAGCAGCATAACAAGATATAGCAATCAGCCCCAGCATTTT,CASSITRYSNQPQHF
TRBJ2-1,once,.,TRBV5-1,15,TGCGCCAGCAGCTTGGCCTCGCGGGACGGCAATGAGCAGTTCTTC,CASSLASRDGNEQFF
TRBJ2-7,.,.,TRBV5-6,15,TGTGCCAGCAGCTTGACAGGGAGTTCGGGCTACGAGCAGTACTTC,CASSLTGSSGYEQYF
TRBJ2-1,.,.,TRBV5-6,11,TGTGCCAGCAGCTTGCGGAATGAGCAGTTCTTC,CASSLRNEQFF
TRBJ2-3,.,TRBD2,TRBV5-4,15,TGTGCCAGCAGCCTGGGGACTACCTCCACAGATACGCAGTATTTT,CASSLGTTSTDTQYF